This T cell receptor beta chain was identified during a study of PD-1 blockade in classical Hodgkin lymphoma. General study points: CD4+ TCR diversity, unlike CD8+, rose significantly by C4D1.

A word on this clone: Its antigen is as yet unknown.

Each and every patient relapsed after autologous stem cell transplantation, and patients got differing brentuximab vedotin exposure. Assay used: immunoSEQ multiplex PCR; TCRdb lists only in-frame clones, some missing. The sample yields around 96,000 clones, roughly 84% seen once. The CDR3 is 14 amino acids. Germline-derived CDR1 and CDR2 are KGHSH and LQKENI. Trimming pared 3 bases from V and 3 bases from J, leaving 11 bases between. The rearrangement uses TRBV18 and TRBJ2-5; D is possibly TRBD1 or TRBD2 (5 bases each). The material was peripheral blood mononuclear cells (PBMCs), obtained at baseline. The sequence was obtained from a human donor with classical Hodgkin lymphoma. Here the CDR3 reads CASSPAGTEETQYF. CDR3 in DNA: TGTGCCAGCTCACCGGCCGGGACGGAAGAGACCCAGTACTTC. The full variable domain, with the rest looked up from reference TRBV18 and TRBJ2-5, is NAGVMQNPRHLVRRRGQEARLRCSPMKGHSHVYWYRQLPEEGLKFMVYLQKENIIDESGMPKERFSAEFPKEGPSILRIQQVVRGDSAAYFCASSPAGTEETQYFGPGTRLLVL.